This T cell receptor (beta chain) was found in a study of T cell changes during pregnancy in multiple sclerosis. Germline assignment: CDR1 SGHNT and CDR2 YYREEE (reference sequence). CDR3 length: 14 amino acids. Data came from immunoSEQ multiplex PCR; TCRdb stores just in-frame clones and leaves some out. The sample carries about 110,000 clones, approximately 90% recorded once. The clonotype originates from a female donor in good health, enrolled as a control in a pregnancy study. The chain joins TRBV5-4 to TRBJ2-5; D ambiguous. The J call may be faulty, since TRBJ2-7 better matches the DNA end. The source material was peripheral blood, sampled in the third trimester of pregnancy. The CDR3 here is CASSLEPRFSEQYF. CDR3 coding DNA: TGTGCCAGCAGCTTGGAACCTAGGTTCAGCGAGCAGTACTTC.